Below are 31 T cell receptor beta chains sequenced from a single sample in a study of T cell responses to AZD1222 COVID-19 vaccine. Measured with immunoSEQ multiplex PCR; TCRdb has only the in-frame clones, and not every one. The profile shows about 150,000 clones, approximately 92% of them singletons. The source was peripheral blood, collected 28 days after the second AZD1222 dose. Source of these receptors: an adult who received the AZD1222 COVID-19 vaccine.

J is TRBJ1-3 and V is TRBV6-5, with 7 bases identical to TRBD1. CDR1 and CDR2 from the germline V gene are MNHEY and SVGAGI. V was pared by 5 bases and J by 8 bases, with 12 bases of the junction left unmatched. The CDR3 totals 15 residues. The CDR3 here is CASSPDRVVWDTIYF. The CDR3 nucleotides are TGTGCCAGCAGTCCCGACAGGGTCGTTTGGGACACCATATATTTT.

The chain carries TRBV9 and TRBJ1-3, with D hard to call. The CDR3 runs 16 residues. CDR1 and CDR2 from the germline V gene are SGDLS and YYNGEE. Trimming took 0 bases from V and 0 from J, leaving 10 bases between them. The DNA of the CDR3 is TGTGCCAGCAGCGTAGACCCACGAGGCTCTGGAAACACCATATATTTT. It encodes CASSVDPRGSGNTIYF.

V and J are TRBV5-4 and TRBJ1-1; 8 bases are shared with TRBD1. CDR1 is SGHNT, CDR2 YYREEE, per germline (reference sequence). Trimming at V came to 0 bases and at J to 5 bases, leaving 3 bases not matched to a gene. The CDR3 extends over 14 amino acids. The CDR3 DNA is TGTGCCAGCAGCTTGGCAGGGGGCCGAACTGAAGCTTTCTTT. It is translated as CASSLAGGRTEAFF.

This chain uses TRBV7-9 with TRBJ2-3; 9 bases align to TRBD2. Germline V CDR1 and CDR2: SEHNR, FQNEAQ (reference sequence). This CDR3 has 14 amino acids. The V segment lost 4 bases and the J segment 6 bases; nucleotides outside the gene matches: 5. In DNA, the CDR3 is TGTGCCAGCAGCTCTCAAGCGGGAGGTGATACGCAGTATTTT. Translating it yields CASSSQAGGDTQYF. The full variable domain, in which reference TRBV7-9 and TRBJ2-3 provide the parts outside the CDR3, is DTGVSQNPRHKITKRGQNVTFRCDPISEHNRLYWYRQTLGQGPEFLTYFQNEAQLEKSRLLSDRFSAERPKGSFSTLEIQRTEQGDSAMYLCASSSQAGGDTQYFGPGTRLTVL.

The chain combines TRBV14 with TRBJ1-1, with TRBD1 as a possible D gene (5 bases). The CDR3 runs 11 residues. Germline values: CDR1 SGHDN, CDR2 FVKESK. Trimming stripped 8 bases from V and 8 bases from J, with 12 bases between. CDR3 in DNA: TGTGCCAGCGGGACCGCAGCCGAAGCTTTCTTT. Amino acids: CASGTAAEAFF.

The chain has TRBV20-1 and TRBJ2-1, with TRBD1 as a possible D gene (5 bases). V lost 7 bases, J lost 7 bases, and 11 bases lay in between. CDR3 length: 11 amino acids. Germline CDR1 is DFQATT and CDR2 is SNEGSKA (reference sequence). The CDR3 here is CSETKGNEQFF. DNA of the CDR3: TGCAGTGAAACGAAGGGGAATGAGCAGTTCTTC.

V usage is TRBV5-4 and J usage is TRBJ2-7; 12 positions match TRBD2. J gave up 7 bases and V 2 bases, and 7 bases lay outside the gene matches. This CDR3 has 15 residues. From germline, CDR1 is SGHNT and CDR2 YYREEE (reference sequence). The CDR3 loop is CASSLGLAGLREQYF. The CDR3 nucleotides read TGTGCCAGCAGCTTAGGACTAGCGGGACTAAGGGAGCAGTACTTC.

V usage is TRBV21-1 and J usage is TRBJ1-5. TRBV21-1 is given as a pseudogene. The CDR3 loop spans 11 amino acids. For the CDR3, the DNA is TGTGCCAGCAGCAATTTCGGGCCCCAGCATTTT. Protein: CASSNFGPQHF.

The V call is TRBV3-1 (or the pseudogene TRBV3-2), the J call TRBJ2-7; D possibly corresponds to TRBD1 (6 bases). The CDR3 runs 16 residues. Germline V gene sequence: CDR1 LGHDT, CDR2 YNNKEL (reference sequence). Trimming left V 0 bases short and J 0 bases short, with 12 bases between. DNA of the CDR3: TGTGCCAGCAGCCAAGATCCGGCAGGGGTCTCCTACGAGCAGTACTTC. It is translated as CASSQDPAGVSYEQYF.

The chain carries TRBV18 and TRBJ2-7; D may be TRBD1 or TRBD2 (5 bases each). Germline CDR1 KGHSH, CDR2 LQKENI. The V gene lost 3 bases and the J gene lost 2 bases, with 14 bases spanning the gap. The CDR3 has 15 amino acids. The CDR3 is CASSPTGTGTYEQYF. The CDR3 DNA sequence: TGTGCCAGCTCACCTACCGGGACGGGGACCTACGAGCAGTACTTC. Looking up the rest from reference TRBV18 and TRBJ2-7 gives the full variable domain: NAGVMQNPRHLVRRRGQEARLRCSPMKGHSHVYWYRQLPEEGLKFMVYLQKENIIDESGMPKERFSAEFPKEGPSILRIQQVVRGDSAAYFCASSPTGTGTYEQYFGPGTRLTVT.

The chain is built from TRBV9 and TRBJ2-1; D is perhaps TRBD1 or TRBD2 (5 bases each). Germline assignment: CDR1 SGDLS and CDR2 YYNGEE. The V and J ends lost 4 bases and 3 bases respectively, with 17 bases between them. The CDR3 contains 16 residues. CDR3 protein: CASSKGTPSFYNEQFF. CDR3 DNA sequence: TGTGCCAGCAGCAAGGGGACCCCTTCTTTCTACAATGAGCAGTTCTTC.

V is TRBV30 and J is TRBJ2-5; the match to TRBD2 covers 13 bases. Germline trimming cut 2 bases from V and 1 base from J; bases unmatched to any gene: 1. Germline V gene lookup returns CDR1 GTSNPN and CDR2 SVGIG (reference sequence). This CDR3 has 15 amino acids. CDR3 in amino acids: CAWSRTSGSQETQYF. The DNA for the CDR3 is TGTGCCTGGAGTCGGACTAGCGGGAGCCAAGAGACCCAGTACTTC.

This chain connects TRBV5-1 to TRBJ2-1; D possibly corresponds to TRBD1 (7 bases). The V and J ends lost 2 bases and 7 bases respectively, with 16 bases between them. CDR3 length: 15 amino acids. Germline-derived CDR1 and CDR2 are SGHRS and YFSETQ. CDR3 sequence: CASSFPSATGNEQFF. The CDR3 coding sequence is TGCGCCAGCAGCTTCCCTAGCGCGACAGGGAATGAGCAGTTCTTC.

This chain joins TRBV11-2 and TRBJ1-3; D possibly corresponds to TRBD1 (6 bases). Trimming removed 4 bases at V and 0 bases at J, with 10 bases between. This CDR3 region has 15 residues. The germline V gene has CDR1 SGHAT and CDR2 FQNNGV. The CDR3 loop is CASSSGQNSGNTIYF. CDR3 DNA: TGTGCCAGCAGCTCAGGACAGAACTCTGGAAACACCATATATTTT.

The chain combines TRBV29-1 with TRBJ2-1; 8 nucleotides agree with TRBD2. J lost 3 bases, V lost 2 bases, and 3 bases had no gene match. CDR1 is SQVTM and CDR2 is ANQGSEA in the germline V gene. The CDR3 is 14 amino acids. The CDR3 region has the DNA TGCAGCGTTGAAACGGGACTAGTCTACAATGAGCAGTTCTTC. Translating it yields CSVETGLVYNEQFF.

In regard to this clone: This sample includes further DNA sequences coding for the same CDR3. The DNA for the CDR3 is TGTGCCAGCAGCCGACAGGGCTATGGCTACACCTTC. This encodes CASSRQGYGYTF. The chain employs TRBV27 and TRBJ1-2; 7 bases map to TRBD1. The CDR3 runs 12 residues. The V gene end was trimmed by 6 bases and the J gene end by 4 bases; junction bases not matched to a gene: 2. Per germline, CDR1 MNHEY and CDR2 SMNVEV (reference sequence).

J is TRBJ2-7 and V is TRBV18, with unresolved D. Trimming removed 3 bases at V and 0 bases at J, with 12 bases between. CDR3 length: 15 amino acids. Germline CDR1 KGHSH, CDR2 LQKENI. CDR3 protein: CASSPSADNSYEQYF. As DNA, the CDR3 is TGTGCCAGCTCACCGTCAGCCGACAACTCCTACGAGCAGTACTTC.

V usage is TRBV18 and J usage is TRBJ2-5, with TRBD2 identical over 14 bases. CDR3 length: 17 residues. Germline-derived CDR1 and CDR2 are KGHSH and LQKENI. Unmatched junction bases numbered 4, after V lost 3 bases and J lost 1 base. The CDR3 coding sequence is TGTGCCAGCTCACCGAGGGGACTAGCGGGAGTCCAAGAGACCCAGTACTTC. Translated: CASSPRGLAGVQETQYF.

The chain uses TRBV12-3 or TRBV12-4 and TRBJ2-1; D not resolved. V was clipped by 4 bases and J by 9 bases, with 10 bases between them. The CDR3 is made up of 12 amino acids. CDR3 nucleotides: TGTGCCAGCAGTTACTTAGCAGCTGAGCAGTTCTTC. Protein sequence: CASSYLAAEQFF.

As regards this clone: An end of the junction does not agree with germline; a read error may underlie this. The chain is built from TRBV11-2 and TRBJ2-1; D is perhaps TRBD2 (5 bases). The CDR3 spans 16 residues. Germline CDR1 and CDR2: SGHAT and FQNNGV. The chain's CDR3 is CASTLWGGSSYNEQFF. The CDR3 DNA reads as TGTGCCAGCACCTTATGGGGTGGGAGTTCCTACAATGAGCAGTTCTTC.

There are a few counts of this clone. Written as DNA, the CDR3 is TGCGCCAGCAGCATTACCGGGACAGACAACTATGGCTACACCTTC. Translating it yields CASSITGTDNYGYTF. V usage is TRBV5-1 and J usage is TRBJ1-2, with 7 nucleotides matching TRBD1. Germline V gene sequence: CDR1 SGHRS, CDR2 YFSETQ. There are 15 residues in the CDR3. V shed 4 bases and J 2 bases; nucleotides not matched to a gene: 8.

CDR3 amino acids: CSAQDRREETQYF. CDR3 DNA: TGCAGCGCTCAAGACAGACGGGAGGAGACCCAGTACTTC. The V call is TRBV29-1, the J call TRBJ2-5, with a possible D match to TRBD2 (6 bases). Trimming pared 7 bases from V and 5 bases from J, leaving 17 bases between. The CDR3 loop spans 13 amino acids. The germline gives CDR1 SQVTM, CDR2 ANQGSEA.

The chain combines TRBV25-1 with TRBJ1-1, with D hard to call. This CDR3 spans 16 amino acids. V was trimmed by 3 bases and J by 4 bases, leaving 18 bases between them. Germline lookup yields CDR1 MGHDK and CDR2 SYGVNS. The CDR3 coding sequence is TGTGCCAGCAGTGAGGGAACCATTCGTTCGGGCACTGAAGCTTTCTTT. It codes for CASSEGTIRSGTEAFF. The complete variable domain, with remaining parts taken from reference TRBV25-1 and TRBJ1-1, reads EADIYQTPRYLVIGTGKKITLECSQTMGHDKMYWYQQDPGMELHLIHYSYGVNSTEKGDLSSESTVSRIRTEHFPLTLESARPSHTSQYLCASSEGTIRSGTEAFFGQGTRLTVV.

V is TRBV29-1 and J is TRBJ2-3; TRBD2 aligns across 11 bases. The CDR3 loop spans 15 amino acids. Trimming cost V 5 bases and J 3 bases; bases outside gene matches: 7. The germline CDR1 and CDR2 sequences are SQVTM and ANQGSEA. The CDR3 DNA follows: TGCAGCGTTCGGCTAGCGGGAGGAGGGACAGATACGCAGTATTTT. Translation gives CSVRLAGGGTDTQYF.

The chain uses TRBV7-8 and TRBJ1-6; no clear D. Trimming pared 0 bases from V and 3 bases from J, leaving 6 bases between. This CDR3 contains 15 residues. Germline V lookup: CDR1 SGHVS, CDR2 FQNEAQ. The CDR3 DNA reads as TGTGCCAGCAGCTTAGCACAGTACTATAATTCACCCCTCCACTTT. As protein: CASSLAQYYNSPLHF.

The rearrangement joins TRBV11-2 to TRBJ1-2; no reliable D call. Per germline, CDR1 SGHAT and CDR2 FQNNGV. The CDR3 covers 14 residues. V was clipped by 0 bases and J by 2 bases, with 7 bases between them. The CDR3 DNA is TGTGCCAGCAGCTTAGACGAGACAAACTATGGCTACACCTTC. Translated: CASSLDETNYGYTF.

The chain employs TRBV2 and TRBJ2-7; D is uncertain. The CDR3 runs to 14 residues. Germline CDR1 and CDR2: SNHLY and FYNNEI. V lost 4 bases and J 2 bases, leaving 12 bases between the germline ends. As DNA, the CDR3 is TGTGCCAGCAGTGGCTCACCTTACCCCTACGAGCAGTACTTC. This sequence encodes CASSGSPYPYEQYF. Full variable domain (rest looked up from reference TRBV2 and TRBJ2-7): EPEVTQTPSHQVTQMGQEVILRCVPISNHLYFYWYRQILGQKVEFLVSFYNNEISEKSEIFDDQFSVERPDGSNFTLKIRSTKLEDSAMYFCASSGSPYPYEQYFGPGTRLTVT.

V is TRBV5-4 and J is TRBJ1-2; TRBD1 is a possible D gene (6 bases). Trimming shortened V by 0 bases and J by 6 bases, and 12 bases separated the two germline ends. CDR3 size: 14 residues. Germline assignment: CDR1 SGHNT and CDR2 YYREEE (reference sequence). This chain's CDR3 is CASSLALRGDGYTF. For the CDR3, the DNA is TGTGCCAGCAGCTTGGCCCTAAGGGGGGATGGCTACACCTTC.

In DNA form, the CDR3 reads TGTGCCAGTAGTTCGTCGAGCAGGGGCTCTGGGGCCAACGTCCTGACTTTC. Protein sequence: CASSSSSRGSGANVLTF. The chain combines TRBV19 with TRBJ2-6; D may be TRBD1 (6 bases). Germline loops: CDR1 LNHDA, CDR2 SQIVND (reference sequence). CDR3 length equals 17 residues. The V and J ends lost 5 bases and 0 bases respectively, with 14 bases between them.

The V call is TRBV5-1, the J call TRBJ1-1; 8 bases are a match to TRBD1. Germline assignment: CDR1 SGHRS and CDR2 YFSETQ. The V segment lost 2 bases and the J segment 1 base; nucleotides outside the gene matches: 7. CDR3 length: 16 residues. The CDR3: CASSLRTGIPNTEAFF. CDR3 nucleotide sequence: TGCGCCAGCAGCTTAAGGACAGGGATTCCGAACACTGAAGCTTTCTTT.

The chain couples TRBV19 to TRBJ1-6; D is unclear. V lost 4 bases, J lost 6 bases, and 4 bases lay in between. This CDR3 region has 12 residues. Germline CDR1 is LNHDA and CDR2 is SQIVND (reference sequence). The CDR3 spells CASSRTNSPLHF. CDR3 sequence (DNA): TGTGCCAGTAGTAGGACTAATTCACCCCTCCACTTT.